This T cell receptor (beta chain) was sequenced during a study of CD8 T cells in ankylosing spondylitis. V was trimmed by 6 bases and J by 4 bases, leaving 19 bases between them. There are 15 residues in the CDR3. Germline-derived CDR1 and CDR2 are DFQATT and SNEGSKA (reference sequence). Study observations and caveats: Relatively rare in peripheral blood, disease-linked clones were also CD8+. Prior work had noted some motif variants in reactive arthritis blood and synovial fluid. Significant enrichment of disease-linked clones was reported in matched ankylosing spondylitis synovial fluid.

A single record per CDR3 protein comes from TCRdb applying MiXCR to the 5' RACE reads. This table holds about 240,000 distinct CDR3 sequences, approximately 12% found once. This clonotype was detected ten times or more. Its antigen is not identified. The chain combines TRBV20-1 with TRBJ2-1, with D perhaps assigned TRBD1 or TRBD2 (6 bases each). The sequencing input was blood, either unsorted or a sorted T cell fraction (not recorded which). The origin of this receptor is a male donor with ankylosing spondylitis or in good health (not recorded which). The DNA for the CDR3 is TGCAGTGCACCAAAGGGGGGTATCGGTTACAATGAGCAGTTCTTC. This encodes CSAPKGGIGYNEQFF.